This TCR beta chain was recorded in a study of blood T cell repertoires in COVID-19. About the research overall: The samples span acute and convalescent COVID-19 from the United States, Italy and Spain. T cells, B-cell-depleted T cells, or PBMCs provided the cDNA or gDNA that served as material.

After removal of 6 bases from V and 7 bases from J, the junction contained 6 bases not matched to a gene. Germline CDR1 is KGHDR and CDR2 is SFDVKD. This CDR3 contains 15 residues. Seattle cases were enrolled at active infection and followed longitudinally. Original handling: Amplification with reference gene primers provided the estimates of nucleated cell counts. Assay used: immunoSEQ multiplex PCR; TCRdb lists only in-frame clones, some missing. The V and J calls and clone size are taken from that table; D and trimming were inferred from the DNA. Of 150,000 to 190,000 clones detected, 80% to 90% appear once; the ten largest clones hold 7.5% to 8.5%.

Sequenced material: peripheral blood. The V and J genes are TRBV24-1 and TRBJ2-1; 12 bases map to TRBD2. This clonotype was sampled from an older woman with COVID-19, enrolled during active disease. The CDR3 nucleotides are TGTGCCACCAGTCCGCTAGCGGGAGGGAAAAATGAGCAGTTCTTC. Amino acid sequence: CATSPLAGGKNEQFF.